This T cell receptor beta chain derives from a study of T cell responses to AZD1222 COVID-19 vaccine (dated by TCRdb to the early 2020s). Study-wide context: AZD1222 recipients with second doses at about 4 weeks or about 12 weeks were pooled, because spike-specific TCR depth and breadth did not differ between schedules. TCR sequencing covered more than 230 trial participants: roughly 200 given two doses of AZD1222 and about 26 given two doses of MenACWY control vaccine. Enrollment into the trials was organized by age into subgroups of 18-55, 56-69 and 70-plus years, and those subgroups contained approximately 150, 30 and 60 TCR-sequenced participants, respectively. Here is what the overall study found, with its caveats: Spike-specific TCR breadth and depth rose significantly after two AZD1222 doses compared with day 0 and with MenACWY recipients. Because no samples from the day 14 peak response were available, repertoires could be characterized only after the peak T cell response. Nearly half of unique spike-specific TCRs reportedly recognized epitopes outside regions mutated in the B.1.351 and B.1.1.7 variants. Participants were mostly white British and included more females than males, and it was suggested by the authors that clonal diversity may have been underestimated. CD4 TCRs associated with the vaccine covered the entire spike protein, and the dominant responses were in regions 160-218 and 743-854. In the small 56-69-year group, the increase in depth fell short of significance, most likely because of low power. Conclusions about previously exposed vaccinees are limited because only five to seven AZD1222 recipients were SARS-CoV-2 seropositive at baseline.

The germline V and J ends show losses of 5 bases and 4 bases respectively, and no gene match explains 5 bases of the junction. Reading the germline V gene gives CDR1 SGHAT and CDR2 FQNNGV. The CDR3 holds 14 amino acids from the cysteine to the phenylalanine. The kept DNA is CDR3 alone, 42 bases in frame from the first base. Comment on this clone: Its target antigen remains unknown. Base quality data are lacking; no much larger clone is found one base away.

This sample's time point label indicates: baseline before first vaccination. Vaccinee samples were obtained from the UK trials COV001 and COV002, which included a single-blind randomized controlled phase 2/3 trial of AZD1222 (ChAdOx1 nCoV-19) in healthy adults. Trial participant PBMC samples were collected at day 0 and day 28 after the second dose for TCRbeta chain sequencing. The CDR3 regions of human TCRbeta chains were analyzed by immunosequencing. On the authors' methods: Repertoire TCRs were checked for matches against a reference library of SARS-CoV-2-specific TCRs that had been generated using the MIRA antigen-specificity platform. Breadth was defined as the fraction of unique TCRs that were SARS-CoV-2-associated, and depth was defined as the fraction of total T cells that were SARS-CoV-2-associated. Using the MIRA data, each spike-specific TCR was mapped to the spike region that the TCR reacts to and placed in a CD4 or CD8 class. Log10-transformed breadth and depth values were compared by one-way ANOVA with Sidak's multiple comparisons tests. This is the immuneACCESS table as TCRdb keeps it, with only in-frame sequences that have V and J called. A part of the clones is gone; compared with another copy, unresolved V genes explain less than half, and the rest is unexplained. That table supplies the V and J calls and clone size; D and trimming were determined from the DNA. This sample lists roughly 130,000 clones; about 92% were detected once. The ten largest clones represent about 1.9% of the sample.

The TCR sequence derives from an adult in good health. In this chain, TRBV11-2 is recombined with TRBJ1-3; TRBD1 matches 7 bases in the middle. Material: peripheral blood, obtained on day 0 of AZD1222 vaccination. The sequenced DNA: TGTGCCAGCAGCCTCACAGGGGTCGGAAACACCATATATTTT. The translation is CASSLTGVGNTIYF.